The next 14 T cell receptor beta chains were all read from a single sample in a study of cytomegalovirus exposure and HLA in healthy donors. Amplification used 60 Vbeta primers and 13 Jbeta primers. Assay: immunoSEQ multiplex PCR; the TCRdb copy retains only in-frame clones and omits some. The table lists 140,000 to 150,000 clones, around 78% of them singletons. Sequenced: PBMCs. The receptor set was obtained from a woman aged 18-30 years in good health and CMV-seropositive.

This sequence joins TRBV19 and TRBJ1-2; D unresolved. The germline V gene encodes CDR1 LNHDA and CDR2 SQIVND (reference sequence). The V gene lost 5 bases and the J gene lost 6 bases, with 16 bases spanning the gap. The CDR3 runs 14 residues. CDR3 sequence reads: CASSPGLGRNGYTF. CDR3 DNA sequence: TGTGCCAGTAGTCCGGGTTTGGGGAGGAATGGCTACACCTTC.

This chain links TRBV9 with TRBJ1-3; D gene unclear. The germline V and J ends were trimmed by 4 bases and 4 bases, with 15 bases remaining between them. In germline, CDR1 is SGDLS, CDR2 YYNGEE. The CDR3 totals 15 residues. The CDR3 nucleotides read TGTGCCAGCAGCCCCAATATTGGAGGGGGAAACACCATATATTTT. Translated: CASSPNIGGGNTIYF. Filled out from reference TRBV9 and TRBJ1-3, the complete variable domain reads DSGVTQTPKHLITATGQRVTLRCSPRSGDLSVYWYQQSLDQGLQFLIQYYNGEERAKGNILERFSAQQFPDLHSELNLSSLELGDSALYFCASSPNIGGGNTIYFGEGSWLTVV.

The gene calls are TRBV7-7 and TRBJ2-1; 7 bases fit TRBD1. Germline V gene data show CDR1 as SSHAT and CDR2 as FNYEAQ (reference sequence). The V segment lost 3 bases and the J segment 8 bases; nucleotides outside the gene matches: 7. This CDR3 region has 14 residues. In nucleotides, the CDR3 is TGTGCCAGCAGCTTCCTGGGACAGACGGATGAGCAGTTCTTC. Translated, it gives CASSFLGQTDEQFF.

This chain uses TRBV5-6 with TRBJ1-2; no reliable D call. The CDR3 has 14 residues. Trimming removed 0 bases at V and 0 bases at J, with 6 bases between. The V gene's germline CDR1 is SGHDT and CDR2 YYEEEE. CDR3 nucleotides: TGTGCCAGCAGCTTGGGAGGGCCTAACTATGGCTACACCTTC. Translating gives CASSLGGPNYGYTF.

This chain joins TRBV4-1 and TRBJ2-7, with a possible D match to TRBD1 (6 bases). Germline assignment: CDR1 MGHRA and CDR2 YSYEKL. The CDR3 spans 17 residues. V was pared by 1 base and J by 0 bases, with 16 bases between. The CDR3 sequence: CASSQGGQVVSSYEQYF. The CDR3 bases are TGCGCCAGCAGCCAAGGGGGGCAGGTCGTTAGCTCCTACGAGCAGTACTTC.

The CDR3 region is CASSGRDGPQETQYF. CDR3 DNA: TGTGCCAGCAGTGGGCGGGACGGACCCCAAGAGACCCAGTACTTC. The chain has TRBV6-1 and TRBJ2-5, with D perhaps TRBD2 (6 bases). The germline V and J ends were trimmed by 4 bases and 1 base, with 13 bases remaining between them. Germline V gene sequence: CDR1 MNHNS, CDR2 SASEGT. The CDR3 has 15 residues.

The chain joins TRBV2 to TRBJ1-1, with TRBD1 matching 8 bases. The CDR3 spans 12 residues. The ends lost 6 bases at V and 7 bases at J; junction bases unmatched: 4. CDR1 is SNHLY and CDR2 is FYNNEI in the germline V gene. This chain's CDR3 is CASRSTGVEAFF. The CDR3 DNA is TGTGCCAGCAGGTCGACAGGGGTTGAAGCTTTCTTT.

This clone was observed a handful of times. The chain combines TRBV6-1 with TRBJ2-7, with 10 nucleotides matching TRBD1. Germline CDR1 reads MNHNS; CDR2 reads SASEGT. Trimming took 5 bases from V and 2 from J; bases not matched to a gene: 6. This CDR3 has 15 amino acids. The CDR3 bases are TGTGCCAGCAGTCCAGGGACAGGGGCCCCCTACGAGCAGTACTTC. This sequence encodes CASSPGTGAPYEQYF.

This clone was seen only a few times. V gene TRBV2 combines with J gene TRBJ2-5; TRBD2 matches 9 bases. V lost 3 bases to trimming and J lost 3 bases; unmatched junction nucleotides: 5. The germline V gene has CDR1 SNHLY and CDR2 FYNNEI. The CDR3 runs to 15 residues. The CDR3 spells CASSDPGTSKETQYF. The CDR3 DNA reads TGTGCCAGCAGTGACCCCGGGACTAGCAAAGAGACCCAGTACTTC.

This chain uses TRBV6-1 with TRBJ1-4, with D tentatively TRBD1 (5 bases). Trimming took off 1 base at V and 10 bases at J, with 19 bases between the two ends. CDR1 and CDR2 from the germline V gene are MNHNS and SASEGT. The CDR3 runs 16 residues. This chain's CDR3 is CASSEEAGGGTGKLFF. In DNA form, the CDR3 reads TGTGCCAGCAGTGAAGAGGCCGGGGGAGGTACGGGAAAACTGTTTTTT.

This chain joins TRBV9 and TRBJ1-6; TRBD1 matches at 8 bases. This CDR3 is built from 14 residues. With V trimmed by 4 bases and J by 6 bases, 3 bases remained unmatched. The germline V gene encodes CDR1 SGDLS and CDR2 YYNGEE. The DNA for the CDR3 is TGTGCCAGCAGCTTGACAGGGGTTAATTCACCCCTCCACTTT. This encodes CASSLTGVNSPLHF. Using reference TRBV9 and TRBJ1-6 for the parts outside the CDR3, the full variable domain is DSGVTQTPKHLITATGQRVTLRCSPRSGDLSVYWYQQSLDQGLQFLIQYYNGEERAKGNILERFSAQQFPDLHSELNLSSLELGDSALYFCASSLTGVNSPLHFGNGTRLTVT.

The chain combines TRBV11-2 with TRBJ1-1, with D perhaps matching TRBD1 (6 bases). V was trimmed by 0 bases and J by 8 bases, leaving 7 bases between them. The V gene's germline CDR1 is SGHAT and CDR2 FQNNGV. The CDR3 spans 12 residues. This chain's CDR3 is CASSLERGEAFF. The CDR3 DNA is TGTGCCAGCAGCTTAGAGAGGGGGGAAGCTTTCTTT. The full variable domain, in which reference TRBV11-2 and TRBJ1-1 provide the parts outside the CDR3, is EAGVAQSPRYKIIEKRQSVAFWCNPISGHATLYWYQQILGQGPKLLIQFQNNGVVDDSQLPKDRFSAERLKGVDSTLKIQPAKLEDSAVYLCASSLERGEAFFGQGTRLTVV.

This chain uses TRBV5-6 with TRBJ2-2, with D maybe TRBD1 (6 bases). This CDR3 spans 16 amino acids. Per germline, CDR1 SGHDT and CDR2 YYEEEE. The V end lost 4 bases, the J end lost 6 bases, and 19 bases lay between the germline ends. The CDR3 is CASSRYRVIQSGELFF. The CDR3 bases are TGTGCCAGCAGCCGATACAGGGTAATACAATCCGGGGAGCTGTTTTTT.

The chain uses TRBV18 and TRBJ2-2; 8 positions agree with TRBD1. The CDR3 length is 17 residues. Trimming took 3 bases from V and 0 from J; bases not matched to a gene: 6. Germline CDR1 is KGHSH and CDR2 is LQKENI. In nucleotides, the CDR3 is TGTGCCAGCTCACCCGCCGGACAGGGACCGAACACCGGGGAGCTGTTTTTT. This translates into CASSPAGQGPNTGELFF.